This T cell receptor (beta chain) was sequenced in a study of blood T cell repertoires in COVID-19. Study overall: There were acute and convalescent COVID-19 samples, and they came from the United States, Italy and Spain. PBMCs, B-cell-depleted T cells, or T cells provided the cDNA or gDNA that made up the material.

The CDR3 has 13 residues. From germline, CDR1 is SGHDN and CDR2 FVKESK. V was clipped by 6 bases and J by 5 bases, with 13 bases between them. As handled by the study authors: Quantification of nucleated cells was approximated via reference gene primer amplification. This table comes from immunoSEQ multiplex PCR, and its TCRdb copy is limited to in-frame clones, with some not included. That table is the source of V, J and clone size, and D and trimming were worked out from the DNA. This table has under 250,000 clones, 87% appearing once. This sequence joins TRBV14 and TRBJ1-1; weak D call: TRBD1 (5 bases). The sample taken for sequencing was PBMCs or T cells enriched from blood (not recorded which). The TCR comes from a young woman with acute COVID-19. CDR3 region: CASSIIQGTEAFF. Here the CDR3 DNA reads TGTGCCAGCAGTATCATCCAGGGAACTGAAGCTTTCTTT.